This T cell receptor (beta chain) was captured in a study of cytomegalovirus exposure and HLA in healthy donors. The CDR3 totals 14 residues. Per the germline V gene, CDR1 is LNHDA and CDR2 is SQIVND (reference sequence). Trimming took off 2 bases at V and 8 bases at J, with 14 bases between the two ends. As concerns this clone: Its cognate antigen is unknown.

General study findings and limits: The study designated 150 or so TCR beta chains cytomegalovirus-associated.

The PCR was carried out with 60 Vbeta primers and 13 Jbeta primers. Some clones are missing from TCRdb's copy, which holds only in-frame ones; the method was immunoSEQ multiplex PCR. Of about 200,000 clones in the sample, approximately 85% were seen once. This clonotype originated in a woman in her forties or fifties in good health and CMV-seronegative. The chain employs TRBV19 and TRBJ2-3, with TRBD2 as a possible D gene (6 bases). Sequenced sample: PBMCs. The CDR3 DNA sequence: TGTGCCAGTAGTATAAAGATCGGGAGCTTTACGCAGTATTTT. Translating it yields CASSIKIGSFTQYF. Using reference TRBV19 and TRBJ2-3 for the parts outside the CDR3, the full variable domain is DGGITQSPKYLFRKEGQNVTLSCEQNLNHDAMYWYRQDPGQGLRLIYYSQIVNDFQKGDIAEGYSVSREKKESFPLTVTSAQKNPTAFYLCASSIKIGSFTQYFGPGTRLTVL.